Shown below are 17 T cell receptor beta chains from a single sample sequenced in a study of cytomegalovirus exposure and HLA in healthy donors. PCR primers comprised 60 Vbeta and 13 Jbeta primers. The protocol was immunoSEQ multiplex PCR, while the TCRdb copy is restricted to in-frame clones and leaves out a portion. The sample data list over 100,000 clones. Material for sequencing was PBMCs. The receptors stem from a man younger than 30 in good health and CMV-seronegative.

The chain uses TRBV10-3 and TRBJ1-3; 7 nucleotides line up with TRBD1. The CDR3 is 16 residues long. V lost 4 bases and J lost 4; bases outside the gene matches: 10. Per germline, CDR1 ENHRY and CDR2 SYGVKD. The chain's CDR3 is CAISGQQGHAGNTIYF. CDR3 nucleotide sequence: TGTGCCATCAGTGGACAACAGGGGCATGCAGGAAACACCATATATTTT.

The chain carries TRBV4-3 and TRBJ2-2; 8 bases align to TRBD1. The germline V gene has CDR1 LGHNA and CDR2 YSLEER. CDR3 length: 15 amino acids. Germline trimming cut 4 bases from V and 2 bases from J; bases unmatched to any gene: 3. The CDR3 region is CASSRGQENTGELFF. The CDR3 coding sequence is TGCGCCAGCAGCCGGGGACAGGAAAACACCGGGGAGCTGTTTTTT.

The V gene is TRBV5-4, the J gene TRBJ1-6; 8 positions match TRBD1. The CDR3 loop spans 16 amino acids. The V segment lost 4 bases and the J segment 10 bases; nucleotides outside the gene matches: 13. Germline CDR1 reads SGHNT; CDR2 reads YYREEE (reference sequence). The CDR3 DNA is TGTGCCAGCAGCGATCAGGGGGCAGGGTTGAACTCACCCCTCCACTTT. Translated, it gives CASSDQGAGLNSPLHF.

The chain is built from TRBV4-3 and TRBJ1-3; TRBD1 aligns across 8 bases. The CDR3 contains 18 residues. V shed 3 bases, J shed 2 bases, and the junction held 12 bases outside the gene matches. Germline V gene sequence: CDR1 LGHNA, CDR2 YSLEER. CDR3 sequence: CASSQFSGGASPGNTIYF. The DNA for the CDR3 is TGCGCCAGCAGCCAGTTCTCAGGGGGCGCGAGCCCTGGAAACACCATATATTTT.

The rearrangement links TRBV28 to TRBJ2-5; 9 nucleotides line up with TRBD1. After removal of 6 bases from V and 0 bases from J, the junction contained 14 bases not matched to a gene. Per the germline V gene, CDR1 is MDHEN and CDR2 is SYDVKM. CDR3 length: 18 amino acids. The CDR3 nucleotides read TGTGCCAGCAGCTCCTTGAACAGGGGGCAAGGGTACCAAGAGACCCAGTACTTC. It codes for CASSSLNRGQGYQETQYF.

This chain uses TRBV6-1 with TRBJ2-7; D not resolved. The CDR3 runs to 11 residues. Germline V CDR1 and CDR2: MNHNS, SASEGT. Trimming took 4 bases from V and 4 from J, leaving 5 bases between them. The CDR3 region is CASSALYEQYF. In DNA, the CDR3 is TGTGCCAGCAGTGCCTTATACGAGCAGTACTTC.

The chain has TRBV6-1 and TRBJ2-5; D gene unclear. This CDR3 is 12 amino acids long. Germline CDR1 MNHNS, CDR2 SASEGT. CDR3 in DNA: TGTGCTGCTGCGGTGAACCAAGAGACCCAGTACTTC. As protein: CAAAVNQETQYF.

The CDR3 region is CAYSMNTEAFF. In DNA form, the CDR3 reads TGTGCCTACTCCATGAACACTGAAGCTTTCTTT. The chain carries TRBV30 and TRBJ1-1; D is undetermined. V lost 7 bases to trimming and J lost 0 bases, with 6 bases between them. The V gene's germline CDR1 is GTSNPN and CDR2 SVGIG (reference sequence). The CDR3 has 11 residues.

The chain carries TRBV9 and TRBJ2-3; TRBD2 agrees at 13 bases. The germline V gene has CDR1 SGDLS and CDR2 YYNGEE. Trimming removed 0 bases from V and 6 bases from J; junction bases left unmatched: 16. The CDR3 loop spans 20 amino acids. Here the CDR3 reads CASSVGGAAGLAGVLDTQYF. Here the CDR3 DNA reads TGTGCCAGCAGCGTAGGAGGGGCAGCTGGACTAGCGGGGGTTTTGGATACGCAGTATTTT.

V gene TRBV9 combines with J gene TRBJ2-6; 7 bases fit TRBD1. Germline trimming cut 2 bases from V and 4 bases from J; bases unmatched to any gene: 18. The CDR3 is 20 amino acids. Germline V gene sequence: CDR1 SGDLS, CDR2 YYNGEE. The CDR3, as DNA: TGTGCCAGCAGCGTGCCCGGGACAGTTAGCCTTGACGGGGGGGCCAACGTCCTGACTTTC. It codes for CASSVPGTVSLDGGANVLTF.

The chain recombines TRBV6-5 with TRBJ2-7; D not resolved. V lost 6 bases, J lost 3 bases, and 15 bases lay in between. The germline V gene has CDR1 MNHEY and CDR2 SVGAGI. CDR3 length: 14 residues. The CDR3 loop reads CASSPLSYSYEQYF. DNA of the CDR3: TGTGCCAGCAGCCCCCTTTCCTATAGCTACGAGCAGTACTTC.

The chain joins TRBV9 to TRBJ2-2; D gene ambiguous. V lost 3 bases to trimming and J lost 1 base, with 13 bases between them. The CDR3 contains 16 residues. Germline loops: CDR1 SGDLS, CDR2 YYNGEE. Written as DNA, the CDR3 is TGTGCCAGCAGCGCGCGTAGTTTAATGAACACCGGGGAGCTGTTTTTT. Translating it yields CASSARSLMNTGELFF.

The DNA for the CDR3 is TGCAGCGCTCGGACAGAGGGCACTGAAGCTTTCTTT. Translated, it gives CSARTEGTEAFF. The chain has TRBV29-1 and TRBJ1-1; a weak D match, TRBD1 (6 bases). Per germline, CDR1 SQVTM and CDR2 ANQGSEA. Trimming stripped 7 bases from V and 4 bases from J, with 13 bases between. This CDR3 spans 12 amino acids.

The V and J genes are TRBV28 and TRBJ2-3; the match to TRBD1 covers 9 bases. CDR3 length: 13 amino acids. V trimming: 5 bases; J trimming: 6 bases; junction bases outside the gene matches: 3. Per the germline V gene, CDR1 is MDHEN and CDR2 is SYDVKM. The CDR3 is CASSGTGPDTQYF. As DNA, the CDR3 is TGTGCCAGCAGTGGGACAGGGCCCGATACGCAGTATTTT.

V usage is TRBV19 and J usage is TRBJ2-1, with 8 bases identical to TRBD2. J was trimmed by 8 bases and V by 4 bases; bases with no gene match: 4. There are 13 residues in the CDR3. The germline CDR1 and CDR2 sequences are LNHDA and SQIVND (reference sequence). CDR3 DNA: TGTGCCAGTAGTACCGGGGGGGCCTATGAGCAGTTCTTC. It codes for CASSTGGAYEQFF.

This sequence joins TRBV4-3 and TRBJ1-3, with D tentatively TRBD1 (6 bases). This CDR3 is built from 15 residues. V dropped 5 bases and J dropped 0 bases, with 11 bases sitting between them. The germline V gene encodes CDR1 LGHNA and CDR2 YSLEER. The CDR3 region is CASSAPGHSGNTIYF. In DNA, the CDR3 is TGCGCCAGCAGCGCGCCGGGACACTCTGGAAACACCATATATTTT.

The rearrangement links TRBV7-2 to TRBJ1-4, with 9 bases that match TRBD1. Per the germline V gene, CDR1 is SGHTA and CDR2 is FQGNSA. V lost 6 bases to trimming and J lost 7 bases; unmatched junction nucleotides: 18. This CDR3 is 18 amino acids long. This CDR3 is CASSFIRTGVSEVEKLFF. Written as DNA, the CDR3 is TGTGCCAGCAGTTTTATCCGGACAGGGGTTAGTGAGGTTGAAAAACTGTTTTTT.